The 18 T cell receptor beta chains listed next were all sequenced from one sample in a study of metastatic and nonmetastatic thyroid tumors. Prior to thyroid surgery, none of the patients had received any treatment. TCRdb called clones again from the PCR reads with MiXCR. The sample has around 65,000 clones; 13% to 15% are singletons. The source material was blood. These receptors all stem from a male donor with papillary thyroid cancer or a benign thyroid nodule (not recorded which). Some clones in this sample may be carry-over from other donors' samples.

The table lists this clone with many counts. The V gene is TRBV12-3 or TRBV12-4, the J gene TRBJ1-5; D uncertain. V lost 3 bases and J lost 3, with 9 bases in between. CDR3 length equals 14 residues. The DNA for the CDR3 is TGTGCCAGCAGTTTTAGGTTGATCAATCAGCCCCAGCATTTT. Protein sequence: CASSFRLINQPQHF.

This clone was counted between two and nine times. A read error may explain this, as a much larger clone is one base away. V and J are TRBV19 and TRBJ2-1, with 11 bases fitting TRBD2. V was clipped by 4 bases and J by 5 bases; unmatched bases: 4. The CDR3 contains 15 residues. CDR1 and CDR2 (germline): LNHDA, SQIVND (reference sequence). Written as DNA, the CDR3 is TGTGCCAGTAGTACGGGACTAGCGGTAGACAATGAGCAGTTCTTC. This codes for CASSTGLAVDNEQFF.

Only one count was recorded for this clone. The chain uses TRBV7-8 and TRBJ2-7; D is ambiguous. With 4 bases removed from V and 1 base from J, the gap between germline ends came to 14 bases. Germline CDR1 is SGHVS and CDR2 is FQNEAQ. CDR3 length: 15 residues. This CDR3 reads CASSSRMISSYEQYF. CDR3 coding DNA: TGTGCCAGCAGCTCCCGTATGATCAGTTCCTACGAGCAGTACTTC. Supplemented by reference TRBV7-8 and TRBJ2-7, the full variable domain reads GAGVSQSPRYKVAKRGQDVALRCDPISGHVSLFWYQQALGQGPEFLTYFQNEAQLDKSGLPSDRFFAERPEGSVSTLKIQRTQQEDSAVYLCASSSRMISSYEQYFGPGTRLTVT.

For this clone: A much larger clone is a single base away; this may be a read error. The V call is TRBV2, the J call TRBJ1-4; D gene unclear. The CDR3 length is 14 residues. CDR1 SNHLY and CDR2 FYNNEI come from the germline V gene. The chain's CDR3 is CASSRALTNEELFF. Here the CDR3 DNA reads TGTGCCAGCAGCCGTGCGTTAACTAATGAAGAACTGTTTTTT.

This clone occurred many times. CDR3 protein: CASSLDGREETQYF. The CDR3 region has the DNA TGTGCCAGCAGTTTAGATGGGAGGGAAGAGACCCAGTACTTC. V is TRBV28 and J is TRBJ2-5; 7 bases map to TRBD2. Germline CDR1 and CDR2: MDHEN and SYDVKM. The CDR3 has 14 residues. Trimming at V came to 2 bases and at J to 3 bases, leaving 3 bases not matched to a gene.

A remark on this clone: The junction departs from germline at one end; a sequencing error may be responsible. The chain is built from TRBV12-3 or TRBV12-4 and TRBJ2-1; D remains unclear. This CDR3 spans 15 amino acids. Here the CDR3 DNA reads TGTGCCCGTGATGGCCGGGCACACCCTTACAGTGAGCAGTTCTTC. It is translated as CARDGRAHPYSEQFF.

Regarding this clone: One end of the junction varies from germline; a read error may be responsible. The chain employs TRBV5-1 and TRBJ2-3; TRBD2 matches 15 bases. The CDR3 is 19 amino acids. Germline values: CDR1 SGHRS, CDR2 YFSETQ. The CDR3 coding sequence is TGCACCAGCAGCTTGGGACTAGCGGGAGGTAGATCTGTTTCAGATACGCAGTATTTT. This gives the protein CTSSLGLAGGRSVSDTQYF.

This clone was detected ten times or more. The rearrangement links TRBV4-1 to TRBJ1-2; D unclear. The CDR3 loop spans 13 amino acids. With 4 bases removed from V and 8 bases from J, the gap between germline ends came to 14 bases. The V gene's germline CDR1 is MGHRA and CDR2 YSYEKL. The CDR3, as DNA: TGCGCCAGCAGCCGCAGAATTACGGGCGGCTACACCTTC. Amino acids: CASSRRITGGYTF.

This clone was detected a few times. This may stem from a read error, because a much larger clone lies one nucleotide away. J is TRBJ2-6 and V is TRBV9; TRBD2 might be the D (6 bases). CDR3 length: 15 residues. The germline gives CDR1 SGDLS, CDR2 YYNGEE. CDR3 in amino acids: CASSVVGTGTNVLTF. In DNA form, the CDR3 reads TGTGCCAGCAGCGTAGTGGGGACTGGGACCAACGTCCTGACTTTC.

In this sample, this clone turned up many times. The chain is built from TRBV18 and TRBJ2-2, with 10 bases aligning to TRBD2. Germline V CDR1 and CDR2: KGHSH, LQKENI. This CDR3 contains 16 residues. V lost 0 bases, J lost 6 bases, and 4 bases stayed unmatched. The CDR3 here is CASSPPSGRVAGELFF. DNA for the CDR3: TGTGCCAGCTCACCACCGAGCGGGAGGGTCGCCGGGGAGCTGTTTTTT.

This clone was picked up one time. One base away lies a much larger clone, so this may be a sequencing read error. The sample has other DNA sequences that encode this CDR3 too. V is TRBV5-8 and J is TRBJ2-2; maybe TRBD2 (5 bases). This CDR3 has 16 residues. Germline V gene lookup returns CDR1 SGHTS and CDR2 YDEGEE. Trimming stripped 4 bases from V and 3 bases from J, with 16 bases between. The CDR3 DNA reads TGTGCCAGCAGCCGACGGGGTCTGTTACACACCGGGGAGCTGTTTTTT. This codes for CASSRRGLLHTGELFF.

This clone was counted a few times. The gene calls are TRBV28 and TRBJ2-7; 9 bases fit TRBD1. CDR1 is MDHEN, CDR2 SYDVKM, per germline. There are 14 residues in the CDR3. This CDR3 reads CESSLLDRGYEQYF. DNA for the CDR3: TGTGAAAGCAGTTTACTGGACAGGGGCTACGAGCAGTACTTC.

A remark on this clone: The germline gene is not matched at one end of the junction; a read error may be the cause. The J gene is TRBJ1-5, the V gene TRBV28; D remains ambiguous. Germline-derived CDR1 and CDR2 are MDHEN and SYDVKM. The CDR3 length is 13 residues. In nucleotides, the CDR3 is TGTGCCAGCAGGTCGAGGGCTTATCAGCCACAGCATTTT. As protein: CASRSRAYQPQHF.

This clone was seen more than once but under ten times. The junction differs from germline at one of its ends, possibly a read error. The chain recombines TRBV6-6 with TRBJ2-7; 13 bases line up with TRBD2. The germline CDR1 and CDR2 sequences are MNHNY and SVGAGI (reference sequence). The CDR3 runs to 18 residues. For the CDR3, the DNA is TGTTCCATGGAAACGGTACTAGCGGGAGGGCCCGGATCCTACGAGCAGTACTTT. It translates to CSMETVLAGGPGSYEQYF.

This clone has a count of ten or more. At one end the junction does not follow the germline gene, possibly because of a read error. The chain links TRBV18 to TRBJ2-1; TRBD2 matches 7 bases. Germline CDR1 and CDR2: KGHSH and LQKENI. This CDR3 has 15 residues. CDR3 amino acids: CASSPGLREMREQSF. DNA of the CDR3: TGTGCCAGCTCACCGGGACTACGCGAGATGAGAGAGCAGTCCTTC.

Ten or more counts support this clone. The gene calls are TRBV5-1 and TRBJ2-1; no reliable D call. The V gene's germline CDR1 is SGHRS and CDR2 YFSETQ. CDR3 length: 15 amino acids. The V and J ends lost 2 bases and 7 bases respectively, with 16 bases between them. CDR3: CASSFEAALGNEQFF. CDR3 in DNA: TGCGCCAGCAGCTTCGAAGCCGCCTTAGGGAATGAGCAGTTCTTC.

This clone was recorded many times. The chain carries TRBV6-1 and TRBJ1-2; no definite D call. CDR3 length equals 14 residues. V lost 5 bases to trimming and J lost 5 bases, with 15 bases between them. Germline lookup yields CDR1 MNHNS and CDR2 SASEGT. CDR3 region: CASSLDSLEYGYTF. The CDR3 coding sequence is TGTGCCAGCAGTCTGGACTCTCTGGAGTATGGCTACACCTTC.

This clone was counted at least ten times. An end of the junction differs from the germline gene, which may be a read error. The sample has other DNA sequences that encode this CDR3 too. This chain uses TRBV7-6 with TRBJ2-1; weak D call: TRBD2 (7 bases). Germline CDR1 and CDR2: SGHVS and FNYEAQ. The CDR3 is made up of 15 amino acids. The CDR3 DNA reads as TGTGCCAGCAGCTTAGGGGGGGGCTCCTGCAATGAGCAGTTCTTC. Amino acids: CASSLGGGSCNEQFF.